Listed below are T cell receptor beta chains from one sample, sequenced in a study of cytomegalovirus exposure and HLA in healthy donors. Libraries were prepared by immunoSEQ multiplex PCR; TCRdb keeps only in-frame clonotypes and omits some of them. Here the sample spans approximately 140,000 clones, around 72% being singletons. The material sequenced was PBMCs. These receptors originate from a woman aged 18-30 years in good health and CMV-seronegative. Each CDR3 is given without its conserved first and last residue. Each record gives: CDR3 length, V gene, clone size, J gene, CDR3 protein. Not all rows give a size; the values are once, few, many and, for expanded clones, a class.

>11|TRBV14|few|TRBJ1-1
ASSLQGNTEAF
>16|TRBV27|-|TRBJ2-4
ASRSSGRAVIPKNIQY
>13|TRBV5-4|-|TRBJ1-2
ASSLIGTGPYGYT
>12|TRBV30|-|TRBJ2-7
AWSGSGGEYEQY
>13|TRBV27|-|TRBJ2-1
ASSPGLVVDNEQF
>12|TRBV10-1|-|TRBJ2-7
ASSPGQGLGEQY
>12|TRBV29-1|few|TRBJ2-1
SVESGSVYNEQF
>13|TRBV6-1|-|TRBJ1-1
ASIRDRTPNTEAF
>9|TRBV25-1|-|TRBJ2-3
ASSYADTQY
>13|TRBV5-1|-|TRBJ1-1
ASSPAGDRGTEAF